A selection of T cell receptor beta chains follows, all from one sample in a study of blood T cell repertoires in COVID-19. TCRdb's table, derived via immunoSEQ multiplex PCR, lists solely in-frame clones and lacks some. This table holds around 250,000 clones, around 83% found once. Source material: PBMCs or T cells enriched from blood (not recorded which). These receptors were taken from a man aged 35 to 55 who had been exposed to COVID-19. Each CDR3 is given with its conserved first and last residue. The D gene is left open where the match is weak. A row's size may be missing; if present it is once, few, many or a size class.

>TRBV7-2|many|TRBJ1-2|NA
CASSLSDYGYTF
TGTGCCAGCAGCTTATCTGACTATGGCTACACCTTC
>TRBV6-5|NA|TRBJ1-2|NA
CASSYSNSGYGYTF
TGTGCCAGCAGTTACTCGAATTCAGGGTATGGCTACACCTTC
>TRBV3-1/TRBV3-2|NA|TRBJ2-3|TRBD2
CASSLLAGDLLEDTQYF
TGTGCCAGCAGCCTTCTAGCGGGAGACCTTCTTGAAGATACGCAGTATTTT
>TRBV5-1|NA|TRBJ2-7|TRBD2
CASSLDPAGLAVYEQYF
TGCGCCAGCAGCTTGGATCCGGCGGGACTAGCGGTTTACGAGCAGTACTTC
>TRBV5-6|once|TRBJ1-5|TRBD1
CASSLNRGLSNQPQHF
TGTGCCAGCAGCTTGAACAGGGGTTTGAGCAATCAGCCCCAGCATTTT
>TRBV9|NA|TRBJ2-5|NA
CASSTRWGEETQYF
TGTGCCAGCAGCACTCGGTGGGGGGAAGAGACCCAGTACTTC
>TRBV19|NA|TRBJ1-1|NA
CASSIERGGTEAFF
TGTGCCAGTAGTATAGAAAGGGGCGGCACTGAAGCTTTCTTT
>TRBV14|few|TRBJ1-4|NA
CASSQTGGGDEKLFF
TGTGCCAGCAGCCAGACCGGGGGTGGAGATGAAAAACTGTTTTTT
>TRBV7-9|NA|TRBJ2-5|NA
CASSNKPETQYF
TGTGCCAGCAGCAATAAGCCAGAGACCCAGTACTTC
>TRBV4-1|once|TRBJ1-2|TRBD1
CASSQEQGASNYGYTF
TGCGCCAGCAGCCAAGAGCAGGGGGCGTCTAACTATGGCTACACCTTC
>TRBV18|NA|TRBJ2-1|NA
CASSPRSGYSYNEQFF
TGTGCCAGCTCACCACGGAGCGGGTACTCCTACAATGAGCAGTTCTTC
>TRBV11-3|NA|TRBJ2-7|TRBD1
CASSFNLQGNHEQYF
TGTGCCAGCAGCTTTAATCTACAGGGGAACCACGAGCAGTACTTC
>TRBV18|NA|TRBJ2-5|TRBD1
CASQGQTQETQYF
TGTGCCAGCCAGGGACAGACCCAAGAGACCCAGTACTTC
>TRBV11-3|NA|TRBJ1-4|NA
CASSFGGAGNEKLFF
TGTGCCAGCAGCTTCGGGGGAGCTGGTAATGAAAAACTGTTTTTT
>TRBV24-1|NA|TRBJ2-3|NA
CATSPLGGPFPDTQYF
TGTGCCACCAGTCCCCTGGGGGGGCCTTTCCCAGATACGCAGTATTTT
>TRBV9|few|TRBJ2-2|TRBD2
CASTTGGLGELFF
TGTGCCAGCACGACGGGAGGCCTCGGGGAGCTGTTTTTT
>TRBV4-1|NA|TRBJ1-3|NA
CASSQVNGNTIYF
TGCGCCAGCAGCCAAGTAAATGGAAACACCATATATTTT
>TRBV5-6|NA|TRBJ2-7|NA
CASIPEGSGRRGYEQYF
TGTGCCAGCATCCCCGAGGGGAGCGGGCGACGGGGCTACGAGCAGTACTTC
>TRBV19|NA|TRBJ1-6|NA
CASSPRDINSPLHF
TGTGCCAGTTCCCCCCGGGACATAAATTCACCCCTCCACTTT
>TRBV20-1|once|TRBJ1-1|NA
CSAGVWNTEAFF
TGCAGTGCTGGTGTATGGAACACTGAAGCTTTCTTT
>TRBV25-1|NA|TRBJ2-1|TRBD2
CASSEAVLAGDRDEQFF
TGTGCCAGCAGTGAGGCCGTCCTAGCGGGAGATCGCGATGAGCAGTTCTTC
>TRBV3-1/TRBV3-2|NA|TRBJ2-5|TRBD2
CASSQSGLAGLGETQYF
TGTGCCAGCAGCCAATCCGGACTAGCGGGATTGGGGGAGACCCAGTACTTC
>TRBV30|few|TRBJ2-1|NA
CACQRGGDEQFF
TGTGCCTGCCAAAGGGGGGGTGATGAGCAGTTCTTC
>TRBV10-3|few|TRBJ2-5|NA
CAIKAGGYQETQYF
TGTGCCATCAAAGCGGGTGGGTACCAAGAGACCCAGTACTTC
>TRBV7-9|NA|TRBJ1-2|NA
CASSLGTAGAYGYTF
TGTGCCAGCAGCTTAGGGACAGCCGGTGCCTATGGCTACACCTTC
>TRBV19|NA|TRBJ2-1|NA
CASKSYSYNEQFF
TGTGCCAGTAAGAGTTACTCCTACAATGAGCAGTTCTTC